A selection of T cell receptor beta chains follows, all from one sample in a study of blood T cell repertoires in COVID-19. Sequencing used immunoSEQ multiplex PCR; TCRdb keeps in-frame clones, though not all of them. There are 150,000 to 200,000 clones in the sample; 85% to 90% occur only once, and around 2.5% lies in the top ten. The sequencing input was peripheral blood. All receptors come from a woman aged 80 or over with COVID-19, enrolled during active disease. CDR3s include the opening cysteine and the closing phenylalanine or tryptophan. The order of the fields is D gene, V gene, clone size, J gene, CDR3 protein, CDR3 DNA. D genes are given only for firm matches. The size of a clone is reported for some rows only, either as once, few or many, or as a class for expanded clones.

>.|TRBV15|.|TRBJ1-2
CATSRDPVTGFGGYTF
TGTGCCACCAGCAGAGATCCGGTAACAGGGTTTGGTGGCTACACCTTC
>.|TRBV7-2|.|TRBJ1-1
CASSLLGALNTEAFF
TGTGCCAGCAGCTTATTAGGGGCCTTGAACACTGAAGCTTTCTTT
>.|TRBV30|.|TRBJ1-5
CAWSVPGGQPQHF
TGTGCCTGGAGTGTACCGGGGGGGCAGCCCCAGCATTTT
>.|TRBV19|.|TRBJ1-5
CASTNGRLNQPQHF
TGTGCCAGTACCAACGGTCGCCTAAATCAGCCCCAGCATTTT
>.|TRBV18|.|TRBJ1-2
CASSASGGLGYTF
TGTGCCAGCTCAGCTAGCGGGGGGCTTGGCTACACCTTC
>.|TRBV11-1|.|TRBJ2-5
CASSLATGRGETQYF
TGTGCCAGCAGCTTAGCTACAGGGCGAGGGGAGACCCAGTACTTC
>.|TRBV13|.|TRBJ2-1
CASSSYRDQRGEQFF
TGTGCCAGCAGCTCGTACCGGGACCAAAGGGGGGAGCAGTTCTTC
>.|TRBV6-6|.|TRBJ2-7
CASASLVGEQYF
TGTGCCAGCGCGTCGTTGGTTGGCGAGCAGTACTTC
>.|TRBV12-3/TRBV12-4|.|TRBJ2-7
CASSLGGSYEQYF
TGTGCCAGCAGTTTAGGAGGGTCCTACGAGCAGTACTTC
>.|TRBV6-5|.|TRBJ2-3
CASSYGAGASTDTQYF
TGTGCCAGCAGTTACGGGGCAGGGGCTAGCACAGATACGCAGTATTTT
>.|TRBV4-1|.|TRBJ2-3
CASSQDKTSFTDTQYF
TGCGCCAGCAGCCAAGATAAGACTAGTTTCACAGATACGCAGTATTTT
>.|TRBV9|.|TRBJ2-3
CASSVAGVTDTQYF
TGTGCCAGCAGCGTAGCGGGGGTCACAGATACGCAGTATTTT
>.|TRBV4-2|few|TRBJ2-2
CASSQGGVTGELFF
TGTGCCAGCAGCCAAGGGGGGGTAACCGGGGAGCTGTTTTTT
>TRBD1|TRBV23-1|.|TRBJ1-1
CASRDRERAFF
TGCGCCAGCAGAGACAGGGAAAGGGCTTTCTTT
>TRBD1|TRBV9|.|TRBJ1-6
CASSPRLGGGSPLHF
TGTGCCAGCAGCCCGAGGTTAGGGGGCGGGTCACCCCTCCACTTT
>.|TRBV7-8|.|TRBJ1-5
CASSLAVVGQGPQHF
TGTGCCAGCAGCTTAGCGGTTGTGGGACAAGGGCCCCAGCATTTT
>TRBD2|TRBV5-4|.|TRBJ2-2
CASSGAGGNMNTGELFF
TGTGCCAGCAGTGGGGCGGGAGGCAACATGAACACCGGGGAGCTGTTTTTT
>.|TRBV25-1|.|TRBJ1-3
CASSENGQGNTIYF
TGTGCCAGCAGTGAAAATGGCCAAGGAAACACCATATATTTT
>TRBD1|TRBV7-9|.|TRBJ2-1
CASSSPGQGWGEQFF
TGTGCCAGCAGCTCCCCGGGACAGGGGTGGGGTGAGCAGTTCTTC
>TRBD2|TRBV7-9|.|TRBJ2-4
CASSLAEGTSGDRNIQYF
TGTGCCAGCAGCTTAGCAGAGGGGACTAGCGGGGACAGGAACATTCAGTACTTC
>.|TRBV28|few|TRBJ1-5
CASSVTQGGSQPQHF
TGTGCCAGCAGCGTAACTCAGGGAGGGAGCCAGCCCCAGCATTTT
>TRBD2|TRBV9|.|TRBJ2-2
CASSATSANTGELFF
TGTGCCAGCAGCGCAACTAGCGCGAACACCGGGGAGCTGTTTTTT
>.|TRBV24-1|.|TRBJ1-3
CATSSSRGSGNTIYF
TGTGCCACCAGTTCTAGCAGGGGCTCTGGAAACACCATATATTTT
>.|TRBV6-5|.|TRBJ1-2
CASSYPGSVYGYTF
TGTGCCAGCAGTTACCCGGGGAGCGTATATGGCTACACCTTC
>.|TRBV5-1|.|TRBJ2-7
CASSSDWSREQYF
TGCGCCAGCAGTTCCGACTGGTCGCGGGAGCAGTACTTC
>TRBD2|TRBV7-8|once|TRBJ2-7
CASSSASGRAEEQYF
TGTGCCAGCAGCTCGGCTAGCGGGAGGGCCGAAGAGCAGTACTTC
>TRBD1|TRBV11-2|once|TRBJ2-7
CASSPSTGVVREQYF
TGTGCCAGCAGCCCGAGTACAGGGGTGGTCCGCGAGCAGTACTTC
>TRBD1|TRBV12-3/TRBV12-4|.|TRBJ2-4
CASSPQQGYIQYF
TGTGCCAGCAGTCCGCAACAGGGGTACATTCAGTACTTC
>TRBD1|TRBV3-1/TRBV3-2|.|TRBJ1-2
CASSHWDSFLYGYTF
TGTGCCAGCAGCCATTGGGACAGCTTCCTCTATGGCTACACCTTC
>.|TRBV6-5|.|TRBJ1-1
CATRSTEAFF
TGTGCCACCCGGAGCACTGAAGCTTTCTTT
>TRBD1|TRBV5-1|.|TRBJ2-7
CASSPAGTGLLEQYF
TGCGCCAGCAGTCCGGCCGGGACAGGGCTTTTGGAGCAGTACTTC
>TRBD1|TRBV28|.|TRBJ1-6
CASRFPGQVLGSPLHF
TGTGCCAGCAGGTTCCCGGGACAGGTTTTAGGGTCACCCCTCCACTTT
>TRBD2|TRBV28|once|TRBJ2-7
CASRGRVGTSGSYEQYF
TGTGCCAGCAGGGGCAGAGTTGGGACTAGCGGTTCCTACGAGCAGTACTTC
>.|TRBV10-3|.|TRBJ1-2
CAISRGDASISGYTF
TGTGCCATCAGTCGGGGGGACGCCTCCATATCGGGCTACACCTTC
>.|TRBV20-1|.|TRBJ1-4
CSASGGLLRTTNEKLFF
TGCAGTGCTAGTGGAGGGCTCCTCAGAACAACTAATGAAAAACTGTTTTTT
>.|TRBV6-5|.|TRBJ1-2
CASSDGRANYGYTF
TGTGCCAGCAGCGACGGGAGAGCAAACTATGGCTACACCTTC
>TRBD1|TRBV18|.|TRBJ2-7
CASSPIPGQGASEQYF
TGTGCCAGCTCACCTATACCGGGACAGGGGGCAAGCGAGCAGTACTTC
>.|TRBV27|.|TRBJ2-2
CASSLSRTVNTGELFF
TGTGCCAGCAGTTTGAGTCGGACAGTCAACACCGGGGAGCTGTTTTTT
>TRBD1|TRBV7-8|.|TRBJ1-5
CASSLVGGPQPNSNQPQHF
TGTGCCAGCAGCTTAGTAGGGGGCCCCCAACCTAATAGCAATCAGCCCCAGCATTTT
>.|TRBV6-5|.|TRBJ2-5
CASSTPLGGKETQYF
TGTGCCAGCAGTACCCCACTGGGCGGGAAAGAGACCCAGTACTTC
>TRBD2|TRBV7-9|medium-sized|TRBJ2-7
CASSPNPLAGGPRNEQYF
TGTGCCAGCAGCCCCAACCCGCTAGCGGGAGGGCCTAGGAACGAGCAGTACTTC
>TRBD2|TRBV19|.|TRBJ2-1
CASSIRGAGVDEQFF
TGTGCCAGTAGTATAAGGGGAGCGGGAGTGGATGAGCAGTTCTTC
>.|TRBV18|.|TRBJ1-4
CASSPLLSLEEKLFF
TGTGCCAGCTCACCACTTCTATCCTTGGAGGAAAAACTGTTTTTT
>TRBD1|TRBV3-1/TRBV3-2|once|TRBJ1-1
CASSQKTGQVAFF
TGTGCCAGCAGCCAAAAGACAGGGCAAGTAGCTTTCTTT
>TRBD1|TRBV5-6|many|TRBJ1-2
CASSDSGGNYGYTF
TGTGCCAGCAGCGACTCAGGGGGTAACTATGGCTACACCTTC
>.|TRBV28|.|TRBJ2-3
CASSLSAEADTQYF
TGTGCCAGCAGTTTATCAGCTGAGGCAGATACGCAGTATTTT
>.|TRBV6-6|few|TRBJ2-3
CASSYSEFTLDTQYF
TGTGCCAGCAGTTACTCAGAATTCACTTTGGATACGCAGTATTTT
>.|TRBV10-1|.|TRBJ1-4
CASSESSMGLINEKLFF
TGCGCCAGCAGTGAGTCGAGTATGGGGCTAATTAATGAAAAACTGTTTTTT
>.|TRBV10-3|once|TRBJ2-1
CAISEGGSPYNEQFF
TGTGCCATCAGTGAGGGCGGGTCTCCCTACAATGAGCAGTTCTTC
>.|TRBV15|.|TRBJ1-2
CATSRGGKGAYGYTF
TGTGCCACCAGCAGAGGGGGTAAGGGAGCCTATGGCTACACCTTC
>.|TRBV11-2|.|TRBJ1-1
CASSPGLEAFF
TGTGCCAGCAGCCCGGGTCTCGAAGCTTTCTTT
>.|TRBV19|few|TRBJ1-3
CASSNTGRAVSGNTIYF
TGTGCCAGTAGTAACACGGGCAGGGCCGTCTCTGGAAACACCATATATTTT
>.|TRBV24-1|.|TRBJ2-7
CATSDRGLGPYEQYF
TGTGCCACCAGTGACCGTGGACTCGGCCCCTACGAGCAGTACTTC
>.|TRBV28|.|TRBJ2-1
CASSSIAGSLSYNEQFF
TGTGCCAGCAGTTCCATCGCGGGGAGCCTAAGCTACAATGAGCAGTTCTTC
>.|TRBV4-2|.|TRBJ1-5
CASSQDTGADQPQHF
TGTGCCAGCAGCCAAGATACAGGTGCTGATCAGCCCCAGCATTTT
>.|TRBV19|.|TRBJ2-2
CASSIGLLGTGELFF
TGTGCCAGTAGTATAGGACTCCTGGGCACCGGGGAGCTGTTTTTT
>.|TRBV12-2|.|TRBJ2-7
CASRSRVGGRAPWDEQYF
TGTGCAAGTCGCTCACGAGTGGGCGGGAGAGCCCCATGGGACGAGCAGTACTTC
>.|TRBV20-1|.|TRBJ2-5
CSASKGTAIKTQYF
TGCAGTGCTAGTAAAGGGACTGCAATAAAGACCCAGTACTTC
>TRBD1|TRBV28|.|TRBJ1-1
CASSLPIGTGDTEAFF
TGTGCCAGCAGTCTGCCAATCGGGACAGGGGACACTGAAGCTTTCTTT
>.|TRBV6-2/TRBV6-3|once|TRBJ2-7
CASSYGLSQETYEQYF
TGTGCCAGCAGTTATGGGTTGTCACAGGAGACCTACGAGCAGTACTTC